The subject of this entry is one T cell receptor (beta chain). This clone's antigen is unknown. No per-base quality is available; no much larger clone lies one base away. This specimen comes from a study of CD8 T cells in Susac syndrome (dated by TCRdb to the late 2010s). For the study in its entirety: Whether CD8+ T cell activation and differentiation in Susac syndrome was antigen driven was tested using repertoire sequencing. The study compared CD8+ T cell repertoire clonality among 12 healthy donors, 14 Susac syndrome patients and approximately 16 multiple sclerosis patients. General conclusions and limits of the study: The number of individuals in the TCR sequencing and HLA analysis was recognized as being relatively small.

Including cysteine and phenylalanine, the CDR3 has 16 amino acids. Left in the record is the CDR3 DNA by itself, 48 bases read in frame from the first base. Looking up the germline V gene (reference sequence) yields CDR1 MNHNY and CDR2 SVGAGI. V is cut by 0 bases and J by 4 bases, and the space between the germline ends is 15 bases. RNA was extracted with the RNeasy kit and about 0.5 to 1 ug was reverse transcribed using random hexamers. TCR beta CDR3 regions were amplified with the immunoSEQ multiplex PCR assay covering 54 Vbeta and 13 Jbeta segments. PCR amplification bias was corrected using a synthetic template baseline for primer optimization and computational correction. Under the source paper's analysis protocol: Only productive sequences were kept, with reads annotated to V, D and J genes according to IMGT and analyzed in immunoSEQ Analyzer. To calculate clonality, Shannon entropy was normalized by log2 of the number of productive unique sequences and then subtracted from one. For each patient and control, public and private clones were evaluated within the 100 most prevalent clones. Clones were defined as Susac-specific when absent from the healthy and MS cohorts, from about 1,100 published viral clones and from other ImmuneACCESS disease sequences. TCRdb reran the public reads through fastp at Q25 and MiXCR, keeping productive beta chains. Under each unique CDR3 protein, matching rows form one entry showing the most common genes and DNA. The authors' filters were not applied to this entry. The sample table lists about 180,000 distinct CDR3 sequences, roughly 96% of them with a count of one. Around 0.16% of the sample rests with the top ten.

Peripheral blood CD8+ and CD4+ T cells from healthy donors, Susac syndrome patients and multiple sclerosis patients were profiled by high-throughput TCR beta sequencing. The multiple sclerosis controls were treatment-naive patients who had stable or active relapsing-remitting disease and met the revised McDonald criteria. Bulk CD8+ and CD4+ T cells were purified magnetically by negative isolation, whereas CD8+ TEMRA cells were enriched by FACS. Blood was drawn into EDTA tubes, processed within 24 hours, and PBMCs were isolated by density gradient centrifugation. PBMCs intended for TCR sequencing were frozen in liquid nitrogen and were later thawed in a 37 degrees C water bath. The sorted or isolated CD4+, CD8+ and CD8+ TEMRA cells had a purity of 90% or higher.

This TCR came from a human donor with multiple sclerosis. The specimen sequenced was CD8+ T cells from PBMCs. The rearrangement joined TRBV6-6 to TRBJ2-5; matching of 6 bases hints at TRBD2 as the D gene. The nucleotide sequence is TGTGCCAGCAGTTACTCTCACCGGGACTCCGGAGAGACCCAGTACTTC. It encodes CASSYSHRDSGETQYF.